Only a few counts were recorded for the clone carrying this T cell receptor beta chain. The antigen remains unidentified. The sample is drawn from a study of blood T cells in healthy people across ages. A second PCR, run for about 6 to 11 cycles, used a sample-barcoded 5' primer plus a J-beta primer mix. A single record per CDR3 protein comes from TCRdb applying MiXCR to the 5' RACE reads. Of over 750,000 distinct CDR3 sequences detected, 25% appear once; the ten largest clones hold 9.4%. Study-level results: Long-lived donors carried more naive CD4+ cells and greater diversity than aged donors. No conclusive comparison of naive versus antigen-experienced cells was possible with unsorted PBMCs.

Germline assignment: CDR1 KGHSY and CDR2 FQNENV. V was trimmed by 4 bases and J by 0 bases, leaving 13 bases between them. The CDR3 spans 15 residues. Isolation recovered at least 7 million PBMCs from every sample. Extraction yielded at least 5 micrograms of total RNA per sample. Separately, the same data were catalogued under a study of T cells of mothers and their children.

The sequence was obtained from a boy aged 10-17 years in good health. Sequenced: blood. The chain recombines TRBV16 with TRBJ2-7; D tentatively fits TRBD1 or TRBD2 (5 bases each). The CDR3 DNA is TGTGCCAGCAGCCCCGGCGAGGGGACCTCCTACGAGCAGTACTTC. Its translation: CASSPGEGTSYEQYF.